The clone carrying this T cell receptor (beta chain) appeared many times. Time point defined: sample taken at primary tumor resection. The donors comprised about 74 untreated early-stage non-small cell lung cancer patients. Whole RNA came from tumor, nontumor lung or frozen PBMC and was sequenced without being sorted. V was cut by 8 bases and J by 0 bases, with 12 bases left in between. This CDR3 is built from 14 residues. Germline assignment: CDR1 MNHEY and CDR2 SMNVEV (reference sequence). The sample originates from a study of spatial heterogeneity in lung cancer. Study overall: Each unique TCR and UMI combination was seen more than ten times on average in raw reads.

In the library, each TCR cDNA molecule bore its own unique molecular identifier. TCRdb called the 5' RACE reads again in MiXCR, with one record for every CDR3 protein. In the table there are about 48,000 distinct CDR3 sequences, roughly 5.2% of which are singletons. The sample here was PBMCs, taken at surgery. The chain has TRBV27 and TRBJ2-3; D is undetermined. The source of this sequence is a male donor with early-stage non-small cell lung cancer. The CDR3 region is CASHGFSSTDTQYF. The CDR3 region has the DNA TGTGCCAGCCACGGATTTTCTAGCACAGATACGCAGTATTTT.